The rows below give T cell receptor beta chains drawn from one sample of a study of brain metastases from non-small cell lung cancer. Using immunoSEQ multiplex PCR, the repertoire was profiled, and TCRdb retains in-frame clones only, with some absent. Of under 850 clones listed, about 90% are singletons. The sequencing sample was made of primary lung tumor tissue. These receptors came from a donor at least 40 years old with non-small cell lung cancer. CDR3s include the opening cysteine and the closing phenylalanine or tryptophan. The listing skips clone size in some rows; elsewhere it reads once, few, many or a size class.

clone size | V gene | CDR3 protein
- | TRBV28 | CASSSPTGTSGRIKFF
- | TRBV2 | CASSVDWSTGNEQFF
- | TRBV6-5 | CASRNFMAGNTIYF
- | TRBV7-8 | CASSGQGWGTGELFF
once | TRBV6-5 | CASSYSPGADLYEQYF
- | TRBV18 | CASSPLLRLDEQYF
- | TRBV2 | CASSSLRQVSNNQPQHF
- | TRBV21-1 | CASSIGQGPNTGELFF
- | TRBV12-3/TRBV12-4 | CASSPHNEQFF
once | TRBV10-2 | CASSERRDPYEQYF
once | TRBV5-4 | CASGLDRKNIQYF
- | TRBV10-2 | CASSDPSGGTDTQYF
few | TRBV24-1 | CATSDATQGANEKLFF
once | TRBV18 | CASSPGVGANVLTF
- | TRBV3-1/TRBV3-2 | CASRRLGSYEQYF
- | TRBV19 | CASSMRVSNEQFF